Listed below are T cell receptor beta chains from one sample, sequenced in a study of shared clonotypes between healthy human individuals. TCRdb keeps only in-frame clones here, not all; method: immunoSEQ multiplex PCR. The table shows approximately 2.5 million clones, with approximately 93% occurring only once. The sample taken for sequencing was naive CD4+ T cells from PBMCs. These receptors all stem from a man aged 18-30 years in good health. Some clones in this sample may be carry-over from other donors' samples. CDR3s include the opening cysteine and the closing phenylalanine or tryptophan. D genes are given only for firm matches. Only part of the rows carry a size: once, few, many, or a class if the clone is expanded.

size: few; V: TRBV13; D: .; J: TRBJ2-1; CDR3: CASPGAHNEQFF; DNA: TGTGCCAGCCCCGGGGCGCACAATGAGCAGTTCTTC
size: .; V: TRBV7-9; D: .; J: TRBJ2-5; CDR3: CASSLNQETQYF; DNA: TGTGCCAGCAGCTTAAATCAAGAGACCCAGTACTTC
size: .; V: TRBV19; D: .; J: TRBJ1-5; CDR3: CASSTGRLDRNQPQHF; DNA: TGTGCCAGTAGTACGGGGAGGCTCGATAGGAATCAGCCCCAGCATTTT
size: .; V: TRBV7-3; D: .; J: TRBJ2-5; CDR3: CASSLWRQETQYF; DNA: TGTGCCAGCAGCTTATGGCGACAAGAGACCCAGTACTTC
size: .; V: TRBV5-8; D: .; J: TRBJ2-7; CDR3: CASSAYEQYF; DNA: TGTGCCAGCAGCGCGTACGAGCAGTACTTC
size: .; V: TRBV7-9; D: .; J: TRBJ1-5; CDR3: CASSLPQQPQHF; DNA: TGTGCCAGCAGCCTACCACAGCAGCCCCAGCATTTT
size: .; V: TRBV7-2; D: .; J: TRBJ1-2; CDR3: CASSSNYGYTF; DNA: TGTGCCAGCAGTAGTAACTATGGCTACACCTTC
size: .; V: TRBV18; D: .; J: TRBJ2-2; CDR3: CASSPPRNTGELFF; DNA: TGTGCCAGCTCACCTCCAAGGAACACCGGGGAGCTGTTTTTT
size: .; V: TRBV7-6; D: .; J: TRBJ2-7; CDR3: CASSLQGLGEQYF; DNA: TGTGCCAGCAGCTTACAGGGCCTGGGGGAGCAGTACTTC
size: .; V: TRBV19; D: TRBD2; J: TRBJ2-1; CDR3: CASSSSGISYNEQFF; DNA: TGTGCCAGTAGTTCTAGCGGGATCTCCTACAATGAGCAGTTCTTC
size: .; V: TRBV9; D: .; J: TRBJ2-5; CDR3: CASSADAFGETQYF; DNA: TGTGCCAGCAGCGCGGACGCTTTCGGGGAGACCCAGTACTTC
size: few; V: TRBV7-2; D: .; J: TRBJ1-2; CDR3: CASSPSGAPNYGYTF; DNA: TGTGCCAGCAGCCCGTCGGGGGCCCCAAACTATGGCTACACCTTC
size: .; V: TRBV7-6; D: .; J: TRBJ1-4; CDR3: CASSPMMGVEKLFF; DNA: TGTGCCAGCAGCCCCATGATGGGGGTTGAAAAACTGTTTTTT
size: .; V: TRBV18; D: .; J: TRBJ2-2; CDR3: CASSVRNTGELFF; DNA: TGTGCCAGCTCGGTCAGGAACACCGGGGAGCTGTTTTTT
size: .; V: TRBV9; D: TRBD2; J: TRBJ2-3; CDR3: CASSVSGRGTDTQYF; DNA: TGTGCCAGCAGCGTAAGCGGGAGGGGAACAGATACGCAGTATTTT
size: .; V: TRBV30; D: .; J: TRBJ2-2; CDR3: CAWSVYPGELFF; DNA: TGTGCCTGGAGTGTATACCCCGGGGAGCTGTTTTTT
size: few; V: TRBV5-1; D: .; J: TRBJ2-2; CDR3: CASSLSTANTGELFF; DNA: TGCGCCAGCAGCTTGAGTACAGCGAACACCGGGGAGCTGTTTTTT
size: .; V: TRBV6-6; D: TRBD1; J: TRBJ1-6; CDR3: CASRDRANSPLHF; DNA: TGTGCCAGCAGAGACAGGGCTAATTCACCCCTCCACTTT
size: .; V: TRBV5-4; D: .; J: TRBJ1-1; CDR3: CASSLGSAGNTEAFF; DNA: TGTGCCAGCAGCCTGGGATCGGCGGGAAACACTGAAGCTTTCTTT
size: .; V: TRBV30; D: TRBD1; J: TRBJ2-5; CDR3: CAWSDPSDRGETQYF; DNA: TGTGCCTGGAGTGACCCTTCGGACAGGGGAGAGACCCAGTACTTC
size: .; V: TRBV30; D: .; J: TRBJ2-7; CDR3: CAWAGLTYEQYF; DNA: TGTGCCTGGGCAGGGTTAACCTACGAGCAGTACTTC
size: .; V: TRBV6-5; D: TRBD1; J: TRBJ2-3; CDR3: CASSDRGNADTQYF; DNA: TGTGCCAGCAGCGACAGGGGGAACGCAGATACGCAGTATTTT